The 11 T cell receptor beta chains below were found in one sample sequenced in a study of CD8+ T cells in alopecia areata. cDNA prepared by RNA extraction and subsequent reverse transcription served as the template for sequencing. Only in-frame clones appear in the TCRdb table, and some are missing; sequencing was by immunoSEQ multiplex PCR. The sample lists roughly 200,000 clones; more than 50% were seen once. Input material: CD8+ T cells sorted from blood. Receptors were obtained from a human donor in good health.

V is TRBV9 and J is TRBJ1-4; D perhaps matches TRBD1 (5 bases). The germline gives CDR1 SGDLS, CDR2 YYNGEE. The CDR3 spans 15 residues. Trimming shortened V by 0 bases and J by 7 bases, and 13 bases separated the two germline ends. CDR3 DNA sequence: TGTGCCAGCAGCGTAGCTGGGGGAGAGGCTGAAAAACTGTTTTTT. This sequence encodes CASSVAGGEAEKLFF.

The V gene is TRBV6-5, the J gene TRBJ2-3; D not certain. The V and J ends lost 6 bases and 1 base respectively, with 8 bases between them. CDR3 length: 13 amino acids. Germline V gene sequence: CDR1 MNHEY, CDR2 SVGAGI. The CDR3 DNA follows: TGTGCCAGCAGAAGATCACGCACAGATACGCAGTATTTT. It translates to CASRRSRTDTQYF.

The chain uses TRBV14 and TRBJ2-5; no clear D gene. The V gene lost 5 bases and the J gene lost 5 bases, with 12 bases spanning the gap. The CDR3 spans 13 residues. Germline CDR1 SGHDN, CDR2 FVKESK. In nucleotides, the CDR3 is TGTGCCAGCAGCACCCACTACCTGGAGACCCAGTACTTC. Its translation is CASSTHYLETQYF. Together with reference TRBV14 and TRBJ2-5, the CDR3 gives the full variable domain: EAGVTQFPSHSVIEKGQTVTLRCDPISGHDNLYWYRRVMGKEIKFLLHFVKESKQDESGMPNNRFLAERTGGTYSTLKVQPAELEDSGVYFCASSTHYLETQYFGPGTRLLVL.

Concerning this clone: Other DNA sequences in this sample translate to the same CDR3. The chain carries TRBV29-1 and TRBJ2-3; D might be TRBD1 (5 bases). The CDR3 has 10 residues. Germline V gives CDR1 SQVTM, CDR2 ANQGSEA. The V end was cut by 6 bases, the J end by 6 bases, with 7 bases between. DNA of the CDR3: TGCAGCGTCAGGGCCGATACGCAGTATTTT. It encodes CSVRADTQYF.

The chain combines TRBV9 with TRBJ2-7; 9 bases map to TRBD1. The CDR3 contains 13 residues. The V gene end was trimmed by 4 bases and the J gene end by 5 bases; junction bases not matched to a gene: 4. Germline V gene lookup returns CDR1 SGDLS and CDR2 YYNGEE. Written as DNA, the CDR3 is TGTGCCAGCAGCTTGGACAGGGGAAACGAGCAGTACTTC. Translated: CASSLDRGNEQYF.

This clone showed up just a few times. The rearrangement links TRBV5-1 to TRBJ1-4, with no clear D. CDR1 is SGHRS and CDR2 is YFSETQ in the germline V gene. The CDR3 totals 13 residues. Trimming left V 4 bases short and J 8 bases short, with 12 bases between. CDR3 coding DNA: TGCGCCAGCAGCCCACGATGGGAGGAAAAACTGTTTTTT. Residues: CASSPRWEEKLFF.

This chain links TRBV4-1 with TRBJ1-6, with a tentative D call TRBD1 (5 bases). Germline CDR1 is MGHRA and CDR2 is YSYEKL. V was trimmed by 0 bases and J by 9 bases, leaving 15 bases between them. The CDR3 loop spans 16 amino acids. DNA of the CDR3: TGCGCCAGCAGCCAAGATGACAGAGAGTATGTTTCACCCCTCCACTTT. Its translation is CASSQDDREYVSPLHF.

On this clone: Other DNA sequences within the sample encode an identical CDR3. The chain employs TRBV5-1 and TRBJ1-1; no clear D gene. This CDR3 comprises 12 residues. The V gene's germline CDR1 is SGHRS and CDR2 YFSETQ. Trimming shortened V by 4 bases and J by 5 bases, and 9 bases separated the two germline ends. The CDR3 DNA reads as TGCGCCAGCAGCCTTTTAGGTACTGAAGCTTTCTTT. Its protein product is CASSLLGTEAFF.

The CDR3 DNA reads as TGTGCCAGCAGTGAGACTAGCGGGGGGGCTGCCAAAAACATTCAGTACTTC. Translating it yields CASSETSGGAAKNIQYF. The chain couples TRBV2 to TRBJ2-4, with 14 nucleotides matching TRBD2. The V segment lost 3 bases and the J segment 1 base; nucleotides outside the gene matches: 2. Germline assignment: CDR1 SNHLY and CDR2 FYNNEI. This CDR3 has 17 residues.

The CDR3 region is CASSQDTGVSSYEQYF. The CDR3 nucleotides read TGCGCCAGCAGCCAAGATACAGGGGTCAGCTCCTACGAGCAGTACTTC. The chain combines TRBV4-1 with TRBJ2-7; 7 nucleotides align to TRBD1. With V trimmed by 0 bases and J by 0 bases, 5 bases remained unmatched. The CDR3 loop spans 16 amino acids. Germline CDR1 and CDR2: MGHRA and YSYEKL.

The chain is built from TRBV29-1 and TRBJ1-2; 8 nucleotides agree with TRBD1. The CDR3 consists of 15 residues. Germline V CDR1 and CDR2: SQVTM, ANQGSEA. The ends lost 3 bases at V and 2 bases at J; junction bases unmatched: 8. The CDR3 loop reads CSVDPTGDGNYGYTF. The CDR3 region has the DNA TGCAGCGTTGATCCGACAGGGGACGGCAACTATGGCTACACCTTC.